The next 13 T cell receptor beta chains were all read from a single sample in a study of metastatic and nonmetastatic thyroid tumors. TCRdb re-clonotyped the PCR reads through MiXCR. The sample lists 15,000 to 20,000 clones, 30% to 35% occurring once. Each patient came to thyroid surgery without any prior treatment (of any kind). The specimen was tumor tissue. The receptors originated from a female donor with papillary thyroid cancer or a benign thyroid nodule (not recorded which). Some clones in this sample may be carry-over from other donors' samples.

The gene calls are TRBV4-3 and TRBJ2-2; D ambiguous. The CDR3 loop spans 14 amino acids. V was pared by 0 bases and J by 5 bases, with 7 bases between. The germline V gene encodes CDR1 LGHNA and CDR2 YSLEER. CDR3 bases: TGCGCCAGCAGCCAAGAAGAAAGTACCGGGGAGCTGTTTTTT. Its protein is CASSQEESTGELFF.

At least ten counts were recorded for this clone. V and J are TRBV4-1 and TRBJ2-2; D may be TRBD1 (5 bases). Germline assignment: CDR1 MGHRA and CDR2 YSYEKL. This CDR3 comprises 15 residues. The V and J ends lost 9 bases and 0 bases respectively, with 14 bases between them. The CDR3 protein is CASRGSGANTGELFF. DNA of the CDR3: TGCGCCAGTAGGGGATCGGGCGCGAACACCGGGGAGCTGTTTTTT.

J is TRBJ2-7 and V is TRBV30; 15 bases are shared with TRBD2. V trimming: 2 bases; J trimming: 4 bases; junction bases outside the gene matches: 6. The CDR3 contains 16 residues. The germline CDR1 and CDR2 sequences are GTSNPN and SVGIG (reference sequence). The CDR3 protein is CAWSPMGLAGGYEQYF. As DNA, the CDR3 is TGTGCCTGGAGTCCCATGGGACTAGCGGGAGGTTACGAGCAGTACTTC.

J is TRBJ1-2 and V is TRBV9; 7 bases are a match to TRBD1. The CDR3 is 14 amino acids. The ends lost 3 bases at V and 0 bases at J; junction bases unmatched: 2. The germline V gene encodes CDR1 SGDLS and CDR2 YYNGEE. The CDR3 loop reads CASSGQGANYGYTF. DNA for the CDR3: TGTGCCAGCAGCGGACAGGGAGCTAACTATGGCTACACCTTC.

This clone is judged large (0.1 to 1%). The chain has TRBV9 and TRBJ2-7; TRBD2 aligns across 14 bases. The J segment lost 3 bases and the V segment lost 3 bases, leaving 14 bases of the junction unmatched. The CDR3 spans 19 residues. The V gene's germline CDR1 is SGDLS and CDR2 YYNGEE. DNA for the CDR3: TGTGCCAGCAGCGACGGGACTAGCGGGGGCTCCACACCTTTCTACGAGCAGTACTTC. This translates into CASSDGTSGGSTPFYEQYF.

This clone rates as medium-sized. The J gene is TRBJ2-7, the V gene TRBV5-1, with D maybe TRBD1 (6 bases). The CDR3 is 14 residues long. CDR1 is SGHRS, CDR2 YFSETQ, per germline. V shed 4 bases and J shed 7 bases, with 18 bases lying between them. CDR3 DNA: TGCGCCAGCAGCAAACAGGGTAGCTCGCTTGAGCAGTACTTC. Its protein product is CASSKQGSSLEQYF.

The chain combines TRBV11-2 with TRBJ1-5, with unresolved D. The CDR3 is 14 residues long. Germline CDR1 reads SGHAT; CDR2 reads FQNNGV. V shed 5 bases and J shed 7 bases, with 15 bases lying between them. This CDR3 reads CASSRGGLRQPQHF. CDR3 nucleotide sequence: TGTGCCAGCAGCCGGGGAGGGCTGCGGCAGCCCCAGCATTTT.

The genes are TRBV11-3 and TRBJ2-2, with 7 nucleotides matching TRBD2. The J segment lost 2 bases and the V segment lost 7 bases, leaving 7 bases of the junction unmatched. This CDR3 region has 15 residues. Germline V gene data show CDR1 as SGHNT and CDR2 as YENEEA. DNA for the CDR3: TGTGCCAGCACCATAGGGAGGGGTAACACCGGGGAGCTGTTTTTT. It encodes CASTIGRGNTGELFF.

The chain uses TRBV18 and TRBJ2-5, with unresolved D. V lost 8 bases and J lost 5, with 6 bases in between. The CDR3 consists of 10 residues. Per the germline V gene, CDR1 is KGHSH and CDR2 is LQKENI. CDR3 region: CASPGETQYF. The DNA of the CDR3 is TGTGCCAGCCCTGGGGAGACCCAGTACTTC.

This clone was observed a handful of times. The CDR3 is CASSRGNWDYNEQFF. In DNA, the CDR3 is TGTGCCAGCAGCCGAGGGAATTGGGATTACAATGAGCAGTTCTTC. The chain couples TRBV14 to TRBJ2-1; D may be TRBD2 (5 bases). Germline V gives CDR1 SGHDN, CDR2 FVKESK. The V and J ends lost 4 bases and 4 bases respectively, with 14 bases between them. The CDR3 covers 15 residues.

This clone was detected ten times or more. This rearrangement joins TRBV3-1 to TRBJ2-7, with D possibly matching TRBD2 (7 bases). Germline lookup yields CDR1 LGHDT and CDR2 YNNKEL (reference sequence). V was cut by 6 bases and J by 4 bases, with 19 bases left in between. CDR3 length: 15 residues. The CDR3 sequence is CASSLGGGSLYEQYF. Written as DNA, the CDR3 is TGTGCCAGCAGTCTGGGGGGGGGCTCTCTTTACGAGCAGTACTTC.

V and J are TRBV30 and TRBJ1-3; possibly TRBD1 for D (6 bases). Per the germline V gene, CDR1 is GTSNPN and CDR2 is SVGIG (reference sequence). The CDR3 length is 12 residues. Trimming pared 4 bases from V and 5 bases from J, leaving 9 bases between. CDR3 residues: CAWIGGRNTIYF. CDR3 sequence (DNA): TGTGCCTGGATTGGGGGCAGAAACACCATATATTTT.

The chain carries TRBV7-2 and TRBJ2-2, with TRBD1 identical over 7 bases. J lost 0 bases, V lost 5 bases, and 3 bases had no gene match. Looked up from germline, CDR1 is SGHTA and CDR2 is FQGNSA. The CDR3 spans 15 residues. For the CDR3, the DNA is TGTGCCAGCAGCGTGGGACAGACGAACACCGGGGAGCTGTTTTTT. This encodes CASSVGQTNTGELFF.